Following are 27 T cell receptor beta chains from one sample sequenced in a study of shared clonotypes between healthy human individuals. TCRdb's copy holds only in-frame clones and misses some; the assay was immunoSEQ multiplex PCR. The sample holds a few hundred thousand clones, roughly 84% seen once. Sequencing was carried out using memory CD8+ T cells sorted from blood. Subset indicated: CD45RO+ cells pooled with CCR7-negative TemRA cells. All receptors come from a man aged 18-30 years in good health.

The J gene is TRBJ2-7, the V gene TRBV7-3; 9 bases align to TRBD1. Germline assignment: CDR1 SGHTA and CDR2 FQGTGA. The J segment lost 11 bases and the V segment lost 1 base, leaving 12 bases of the junction unmatched. The CDR3 has 15 residues. CDR3 loop: CASSLNPGQGFEKYF. CDR3 nucleotide sequence: TGTGCCAGCAGCTTAAATCCCGGACAGGGGTTCGAAAAGTACTTC.

The rearrangement links TRBV27 to TRBJ2-3; 8 positions match TRBD2. V lost 5 bases and J lost 0; bases outside the gene matches: 7. Germline V gene lookup returns CDR1 MNHEY and CDR2 SMNVEV (reference sequence). The CDR3 is made up of 16 amino acids. This CDR3 is CASSPPLAESTDTQYF. CDR3 coding DNA: TGTGCCAGCAGTCCACCACTAGCGGAGAGCACAGATACGCAGTATTTT.

The chain uses TRBV30 and TRBJ2-7, with D possibly TRBD1 on 6 matching bases. The CDR3 consists of 18 residues. Germline V gene data show CDR1 as GTSNPN and CDR2 as SVGIG (reference sequence). Trimming took 0 bases from V and 2 from J, leaving 23 bases between them. CDR3 region: CAWSVLSSKTGTPYEQYF. The CDR3 DNA follows: TGTGCCTGGAGTGTCCTATCCTCGAAAACAGGGACCCCCTACGAGCAGTACTTC.

This chain connects TRBV27 to TRBJ2-7; a possible D gene is TRBD1 (5 bases). The CDR3 runs to 14 residues. Germline CDR1 is MNHEY and CDR2 is SMNVEV (reference sequence). Trimming stripped 4 bases from V and 5 bases from J, with 15 bases between. The CDR3 loop is CASSSAPGSNEQYF. CDR3 nucleotide sequence: TGTGCCAGCAGTTCCGCCCCAGGGTCCAACGAGCAGTACTTC.

With regard to this clone: Distinct nucleotide sequences in the sample also encode this CDR3. V is TRBV5-4 and J is TRBJ2-7; D ambiguous. Trimming removed 2 bases at V and 0 bases at J, with 6 bases between. The V gene's germline CDR1 is SGHNT and CDR2 YYREEE (reference sequence). The length of the CDR3 is 13 residues. The CDR3 DNA sequence: TGTGCCAGCAGCTTCTCCTCCTCCTACGAGCAGTACTTC. It encodes CASSFSSSYEQYF. The whole variable domain, remainder taken from reference TRBV5-4 and TRBJ2-7, is ETGVTQSPTHLIKTRGQQVTLRCSSQSGHNTVSWYQQALGQGPQFIFQYYREEENGRGNFPPRFSGLQFPNYSSELNVNALELDDSALYLCASSFSSSYEQYFGPGTRLTVT.

This clone was detected once. V is TRBV11-2 and J is TRBJ2-7; TRBD1 agrees at 8 bases. This CDR3 spans 16 amino acids. J lost 4 bases, V lost 2 bases, and 10 bases had no gene match. Looked up from germline, CDR1 is SGHAT and CDR2 is FQNNGV. The chain's CDR3 is CASSLCDWDRTYEQYF. Here the CDR3 DNA reads TGTGCCAGCAGCTTATGTGACTGGGACAGGACTTACGAGCAGTACTTC.

The chain links TRBV7-2 to TRBJ2-7, with D perhaps being TRBD1 or TRBD2 (7 bases each). Germline assignment: CDR1 SGHTA and CDR2 FQGNSA. CDR3 length: 16 amino acids. Trimming took off 0 bases at V and 4 bases at J, with 16 bases between the two ends. CDR3 in DNA: TGTGCCAGCAGCTTAGCAGAGACAGGGAGGGGGTACGAGCAGTACTTC. Amino acid sequence: CASSLAETGRGYEQYF. The full variable domain, with the rest looked up from reference TRBV7-2 and TRBJ2-7, is GAGVSQSPSNKVTEKGKDVELRCDPISGHTALYWYRQSLGQGLEFLIYFQGNSAPDKSGLPSDRFSAERTGGSVSTLTIQRTQQEDSAVYLCASSLAETGRGYEQYFGPGTRLTVT.

The rearrangement uses TRBV5-6 and TRBJ2-2, with D uncertain. The CDR3 contains 11 residues. Germline-derived CDR1 and CDR2 are SGHDT and YYEEEE. Trimming pared 6 bases from V and 7 bases from J, leaving 7 bases between. This CDR3 reads CASKAFGELFF. DNA of the CDR3: TGTGCCAGCAAAGCGTTCGGGGAGCTGTTTTTT.

The rearrangement uses TRBV27 and TRBJ2-1; 8 bases align to TRBD1. The V gene's germline CDR1 is MNHEY and CDR2 SMNVEV (reference sequence). The CDR3 spans 14 residues. V trimming: 6 bases; J trimming: 9 bases; junction bases outside the gene matches: 10. CDR3 residues: CASSLGQGDSEQFF. DNA for the CDR3: TGTGCCAGCAGCCTCGGACAGGGAGATAGTGAGCAGTTCTTC.

This rearrangement joins TRBV10-1 to TRBJ2-5; D call uncertain. There are 14 residues in the CDR3. Trimming took 1 base from V and 5 from J, leaving 11 bases between them. CDR1 and CDR2 from the germline V gene are WNHNN and SYGVQD (reference sequence). CDR3 sequence reads: CASSEFLGGETQYF. The CDR3 coding sequence is TGCGCCAGCAGTGAGTTTTTAGGTGGGGAGACCCAGTACTTC.

This chain uses TRBV2 with TRBJ1-1; no definite D call. Trimming removed 1 base from V and 4 bases from J, with 16 bases in between. Germline V gives CDR1 SNHLY, CDR2 FYNNEI. This CDR3 contains 16 residues. As DNA, the CDR3 is TGTGCCAGCAGTGAAGGTATGGTGGGCGGGAGCACTGAAGCTTTCTTT. It codes for CASSEGMVGGSTEAFF. Using reference TRBV2 and TRBJ1-1 for the parts outside the CDR3, the full variable domain is EPEVTQTPSHQVTQMGQEVILRCVPISNHLYFYWYRQILGQKVEFLVSFYNNEISEKSEIFDDQFSVERPDGSNFTLKIRSTKLEDSAMYFCASSEGMVGGSTEAFFGQGTRLTVV.

The gene calls are TRBV28 and TRBJ1-2, with TRBD1 as a possible D gene (5 bases). This CDR3 region has 14 residues. V lost 4 bases and J lost 7, with 16 bases in between. Germline V gene sequence: CDR1 MDHEN, CDR2 SYDVKM. This CDR3 reads CASSSMGGVSGYTF. The CDR3, as DNA: TGTGCCAGCAGTTCCATGGGGGGAGTCAGTGGCTACACCTTC.

This chain connects TRBV7-9 to TRBJ1-5, with D unresolved. V was cut by 0 bases and J by 9 bases, with 18 bases left in between. The V gene's germline CDR1 is SEHNR and CDR2 FQNEAQ (reference sequence). This CDR3 spans 16 amino acids. This CDR3 is CASSLAVLAERGPQHF. The DNA for the CDR3 is TGTGCCAGCAGCTTAGCGGTATTGGCTGAGCGGGGGCCCCAGCATTTT.

This clone showed up just once. V usage is TRBV6-1 and J usage is TRBJ1-2; TRBD1 is a possible D gene (6 bases). Germline-derived CDR1 and CDR2 are MNHNS and SASEGT. Trimming pared 1 base from V and 2 bases from J, leaving 14 bases between. CDR3 length: 16 amino acids. CDR3 nucleotides: TGTGCCAGCAGTGAAGGTCCGAGGACAGTGAACTATGGCTACACCTTC. It is translated as CASSEGPRTVNYGYTF.

This clone was counted a few times. V usage is TRBV11-2 and J usage is TRBJ2-2; weak D call: TRBD2 (6 bases). The CDR3 runs to 15 residues. V was cut by 6 bases and J by 8 bases, with 19 bases left in between. The germline V gene has CDR1 SGHAT and CDR2 FQNNGV. In DNA form, the CDR3 reads TGTGCCAGCAGGGAGCGGGCCCTAGCCCCGGGGGAGCTGTTTTTT. Encoded protein: CASRERALAPGELFF. The whole variable domain, remainder taken from reference TRBV11-2 and TRBJ2-2, is EAGVAQSPRYKIIEKRQSVAFWCNPISGHATLYWYQQILGQGPKLLIQFQNNGVVDDSQLPKDRFSAERLKGVDSTLKIQPAKLEDSAVYLCASRERALAPGELFFGEGSRLTVL.

The chain couples TRBV27 to TRBJ2-7; 8 bases are shared with TRBD2. Germline loops: CDR1 MNHEY, CDR2 SMNVEV (reference sequence). CDR3 size: 15 residues. After removal of 2 bases from V and 0 bases from J, the junction contained 3 bases not matched to a gene. Here the CDR3 DNA reads TGTGCCAGCAGTTTAGTAGCGGGGCGCTCCTACGAGCAGTACTTC. This gives the protein CASSLVAGRSYEQYF.

The chain couples TRBV4-3 to TRBJ2-1, with 9 bases that match TRBD2. Germline V gives CDR1 LGHNA, CDR2 YSLEER. V was pared by 0 bases and J by 9 bases, with 12 bases of the junction left unmatched. The CDR3 totals 17 residues. CDR3 bases: TGCGCCAGCAGCCAAGAAGTTCTTGAGCGGGAGGTGATTGAGCAGTTCTTC. Residues: CASSQEVLEREVIEQFF.

This CDR3 is CAISESSRDRSYEQYF. The CDR3 DNA follows: TGTGCCATCAGTGAGTCTTCACGAGACCGCTCCTACGAGCAGTACTTC. V and J are TRBV10-3 and TRBJ2-7; D is undetermined. Germline CDR1 and CDR2: ENHRY and SYGVKD. CDR3 length: 16 residues. The V and J ends lost 0 bases and 0 bases respectively, with 12 bases between them.

This clone appeared once. V gene TRBV5-1 combines with J gene TRBJ2-7, with D uncertain. V was pared by 0 bases and J by 1 base, with 14 bases between. Germline V gene sequence: CDR1 SGHRS, CDR2 YFSETQ. CDR3 size: 16 residues. The CDR3 DNA reads TGCGCCAGCAGCTTGGGATTCCAGCCCTTTTCCTACGAGCAGTACTTC. Translating it yields CASSLGFQPFSYEQYF.

V usage is TRBV7-2 and J usage is TRBJ2-7; TRBD2 matches 14 bases. There are 17 residues in the CDR3. Germline trimming cut 5 bases from V and 2 bases from J; bases unmatched to any gene: 8. Germline V gene lookup returns CDR1 SGHTA and CDR2 FQGNSA. CDR3 coding DNA: TGTGCCAGCAGCCCAGGACTAGCGGGAGGTCCCGCCTACGAGCAGTACTTC. It specifies CASSPGLAGGPAYEQYF.

This CDR3 is CASSLSMAGVPKLFF. The CDR3 bases are TGTGCCAGCAGTTTATCGATGGCAGGGGTCCCAAAACTGTTTTTT. J is TRBJ1-4 and V is TRBV27; possible D gene TRBD1, 6 bases. This CDR3 is built from 15 residues. Germline values: CDR1 MNHEY, CDR2 SMNVEV (reference sequence). The ends were cut back, 0 bases at V and 10 bases at J, with 15 bases in the middle.

The chain employs TRBV10-1 and TRBJ2-3; possible D gene TRBD2, 5 bases. The CDR3 totals 14 residues. V lost 6 bases and J 0 bases, leaving 10 bases between the germline ends. In germline, CDR1 is WNHNN, CDR2 SYGVQD (reference sequence). CDR3 sequence: CASSPGNSTDTQYF. The CDR3 DNA reads as TGCGCCAGCAGCCCGGGGAATAGCACAGATACGCAGTATTTT.

The rearrangement links TRBV28 to TRBJ1-4; D gene uncertain. The CDR3 runs to 14 residues. CDR1 is MDHEN, CDR2 SYDVKM, per germline. V lost 4 bases and J lost 6, with 12 bases in between. The DNA of the CDR3 is TGTGCCAGCAGTTCCGGGTTCAGCGATGAAAAACTGTTTTTT. Translation: CASSSGFSDEKLFF. Full variable domain (rest looked up from reference TRBV28 and TRBJ1-4): DVKVTQSSRYLVKRTGEKVFLECVQDMDHENMFWYRQDPGLGLRLIYFSYDVKMKEKGDIPEGYSVSREKKERFSLILESASTNQTSMYLCASSSGFSDEKLFFGSGTQLSVL.

The CDR3 loop is CASSIDTEGQNFYGYTF. Here the CDR3 DNA reads TGTGCCAGTAGTATAGATACGGAAGGCCAGAACTTCTATGGCTACACCTTC. The V gene is TRBV19, the J gene TRBJ1-2; D gene uncertain. The V end lost 0 bases, the J end lost 4 bases, and 18 bases lay between the germline ends. Germline V gene lookup returns CDR1 LNHDA and CDR2 SQIVND (reference sequence). This CDR3 region has 17 residues.

As for this clone: Additional DNA sequences in this sample encode the identical CDR3. V gene TRBV7-6 combines with J gene TRBJ2-7; no firm D call. CDR1 is SGHVS and CDR2 is FNYEAQ in the germline V gene. The CDR3 has 13 residues. V was trimmed by 1 base and J by 4 bases, leaving 8 bases between them. The CDR3 nucleotides read TGTGCCAGCAGCTTAGGATCAGGATACGAGCAGTACTTC. Translating it yields CASSLGSGYEQYF.

The gene calls are TRBV11-2 and TRBJ2-2; 8 bases agree with TRBD2. The CDR3 loop spans 15 amino acids. J gave up 2 bases and V 5 bases, and 4 bases lay outside the gene matches. Germline V gene sequence: CDR1 SGHAT, CDR2 FQNNGV. In DNA form, the CDR3 reads TGTGCCAGCAGCCCAAGCGGGGGTAACACCGGGGAGCTGTTTTTT. This encodes CASSPSGGNTGELFF.

This clone was detected once. V usage is TRBV28 and J usage is TRBJ2-5; 7 bases align to TRBD1. Germline V gene lookup returns CDR1 MDHEN and CDR2 SYDVKM. CDR3 length equals 15 residues. J was trimmed by 5 bases and V by 3 bases; bases with no gene match: 9. CDR3 in amino acids: CASSFPTGSSETQYF. The CDR3 region has the DNA TGTGCCAGCAGTTTCCCGACAGGGTCCTCGGAGACCCAGTACTTC. Combining the CDR3 with reference TRBV28 and TRBJ2-5 gives the whole variable domain DVKVTQSSRYLVKRTGEKVFLECVQDMDHENMFWYRQDPGLGLRLIYFSYDVKMKEKGDIPEGYSVSREKKERFSLILESASTNQTSMYLCASSFPTGSSETQYFGPGTRLLVL.